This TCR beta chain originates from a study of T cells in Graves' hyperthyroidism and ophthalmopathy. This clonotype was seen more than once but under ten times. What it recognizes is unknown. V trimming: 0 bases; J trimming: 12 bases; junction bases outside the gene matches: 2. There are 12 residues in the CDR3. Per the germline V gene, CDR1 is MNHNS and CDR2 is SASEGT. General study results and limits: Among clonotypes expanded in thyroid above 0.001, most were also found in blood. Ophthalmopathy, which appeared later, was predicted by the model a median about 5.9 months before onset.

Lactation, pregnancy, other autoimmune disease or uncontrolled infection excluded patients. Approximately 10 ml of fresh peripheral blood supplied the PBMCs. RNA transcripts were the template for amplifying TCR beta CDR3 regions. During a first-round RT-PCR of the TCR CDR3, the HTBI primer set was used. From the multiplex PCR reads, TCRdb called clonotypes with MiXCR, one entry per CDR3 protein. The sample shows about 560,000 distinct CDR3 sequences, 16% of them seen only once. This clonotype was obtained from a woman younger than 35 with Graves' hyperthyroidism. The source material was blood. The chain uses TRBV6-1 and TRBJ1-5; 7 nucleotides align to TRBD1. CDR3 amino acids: CASSEATGYQHF. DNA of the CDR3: TGTGCCAGCAGTGAAGCGACAGGGTACCAGCATTTT.